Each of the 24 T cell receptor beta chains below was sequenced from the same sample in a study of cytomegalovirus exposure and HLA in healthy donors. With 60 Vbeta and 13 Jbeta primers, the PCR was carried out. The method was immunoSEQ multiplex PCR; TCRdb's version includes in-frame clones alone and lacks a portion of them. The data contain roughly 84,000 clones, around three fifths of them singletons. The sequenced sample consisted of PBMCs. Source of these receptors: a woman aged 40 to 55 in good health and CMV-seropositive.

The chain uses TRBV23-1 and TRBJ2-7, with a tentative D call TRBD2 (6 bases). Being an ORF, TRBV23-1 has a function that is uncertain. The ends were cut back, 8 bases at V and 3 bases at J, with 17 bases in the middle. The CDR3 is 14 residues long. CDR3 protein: CASAQEPGLYEQYF. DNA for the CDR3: TGCGCCAGCGCCCAAGAACCGGGACTCTACGAGCAGTACTTC.

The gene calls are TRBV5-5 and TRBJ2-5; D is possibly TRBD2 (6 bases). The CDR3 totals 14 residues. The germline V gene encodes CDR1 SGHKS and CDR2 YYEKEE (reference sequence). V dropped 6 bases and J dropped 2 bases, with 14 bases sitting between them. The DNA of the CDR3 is TGTGCCAGCAACAAACTAGCTACTCAAGAGACCCAGTACTTC. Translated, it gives CASNKLATQETQYF.

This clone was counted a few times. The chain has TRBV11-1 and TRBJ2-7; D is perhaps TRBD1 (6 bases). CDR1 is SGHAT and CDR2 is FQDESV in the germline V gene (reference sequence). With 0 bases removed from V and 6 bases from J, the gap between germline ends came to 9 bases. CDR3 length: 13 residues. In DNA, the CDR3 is TGTGCCAGCAGCTTAGCGGGGGCCGGCGAGCAGTACTTC. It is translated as CASSLAGAGEQYF.

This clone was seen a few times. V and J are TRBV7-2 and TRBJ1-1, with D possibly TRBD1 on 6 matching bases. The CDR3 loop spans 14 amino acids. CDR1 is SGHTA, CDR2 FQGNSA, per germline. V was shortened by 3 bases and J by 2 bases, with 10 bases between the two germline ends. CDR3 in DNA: TGTGCCAGCAGCTTGGGCAGGGGAAACACTGAAGCTTTCTTT. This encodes CASSLGRGNTEAFF.

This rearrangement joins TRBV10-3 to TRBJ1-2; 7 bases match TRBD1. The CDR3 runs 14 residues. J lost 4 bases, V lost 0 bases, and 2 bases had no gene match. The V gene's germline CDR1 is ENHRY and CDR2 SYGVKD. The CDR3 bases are TGTGCCATCAGTGAGTCGACAGGGCCCTATGGCTACACCTTC. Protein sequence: CAISESTGPYGYTF.

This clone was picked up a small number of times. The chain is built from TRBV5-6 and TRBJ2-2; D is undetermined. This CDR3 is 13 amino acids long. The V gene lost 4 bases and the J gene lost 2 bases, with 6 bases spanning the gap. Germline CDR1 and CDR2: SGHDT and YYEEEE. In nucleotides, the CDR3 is TGTGCCAGCAGCCATACTAACACCGGGGAGCTGTTTTTT. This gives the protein CASSHTNTGELFF. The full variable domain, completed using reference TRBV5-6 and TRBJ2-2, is DAGVTQSPTHLIKTRGQQVTLRCSPKSGHDTVSWYQQALGQGPQFIFQYYEEEERQRGNFPDRFSGHQFPNYSSELNVNALLLGDSALYLCASSHTNTGELFFGEGSRLTVL.

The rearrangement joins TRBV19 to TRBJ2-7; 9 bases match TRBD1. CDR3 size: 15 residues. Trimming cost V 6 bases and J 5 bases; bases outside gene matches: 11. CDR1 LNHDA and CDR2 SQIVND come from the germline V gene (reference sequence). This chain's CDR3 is CASSAPGQGLHEQYF. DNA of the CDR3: TGTGCCAGTAGCGCTCCGGGACAGGGTTTACACGAGCAGTACTTC. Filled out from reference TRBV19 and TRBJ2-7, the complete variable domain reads DGGITQSPKYLFRKEGQNVTLSCEQNLNHDAMYWYRQDPGQGLRLIYYSQIVNDFQKGDIAEGYSVSREKKESFPLTVTSAQKNPTAFYLCASSAPGQGLHEQYFGPGTRLTVT.

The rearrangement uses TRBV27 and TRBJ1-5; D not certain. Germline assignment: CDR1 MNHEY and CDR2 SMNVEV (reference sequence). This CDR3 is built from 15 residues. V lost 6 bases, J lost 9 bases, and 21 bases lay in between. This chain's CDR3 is CASSLRGEVRWPQHF. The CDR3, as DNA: TGTGCCAGCAGCCTTCGGGGAGAAGTACGCTGGCCCCAGCATTTT.

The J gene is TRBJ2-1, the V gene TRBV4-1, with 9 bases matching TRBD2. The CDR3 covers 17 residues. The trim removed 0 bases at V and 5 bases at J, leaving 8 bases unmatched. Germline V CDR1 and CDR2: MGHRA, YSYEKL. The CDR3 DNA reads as TGCGCCAGCAGCCAAGATACATCCGGGACTAGCAACAATGAGCAGTTCTTC. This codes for CASSQDTSGTSNNEQFF.

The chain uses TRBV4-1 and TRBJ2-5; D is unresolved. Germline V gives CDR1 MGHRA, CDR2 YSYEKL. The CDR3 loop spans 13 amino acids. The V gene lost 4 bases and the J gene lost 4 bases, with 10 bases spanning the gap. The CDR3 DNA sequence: TGCGCCAGCAGCCGGCAGGTCTCAGAGACCCAGTACTTC. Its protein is CASSRQVSETQYF.

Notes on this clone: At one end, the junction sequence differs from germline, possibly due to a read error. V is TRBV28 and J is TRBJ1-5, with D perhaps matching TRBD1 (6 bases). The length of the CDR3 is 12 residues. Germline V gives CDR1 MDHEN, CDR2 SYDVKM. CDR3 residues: CATSEGVQPQHF. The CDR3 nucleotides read TGTGCCACCAGTGAGGGGGTCCAGCCCCAGCATTTT.

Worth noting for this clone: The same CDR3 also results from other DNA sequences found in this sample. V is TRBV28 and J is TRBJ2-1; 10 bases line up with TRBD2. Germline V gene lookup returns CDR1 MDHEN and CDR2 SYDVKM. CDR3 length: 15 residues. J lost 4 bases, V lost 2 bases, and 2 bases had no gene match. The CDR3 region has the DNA TGTGCCAGCAGTTTAGGACTAGCGGCATACAATGAGCAGTTCTTC. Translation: CASSLGLAAYNEQFF. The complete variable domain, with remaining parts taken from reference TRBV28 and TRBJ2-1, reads DVKVTQSSRYLVKRTGEKVFLECVQDMDHENMFWYRQDPGLGLRLIYFSYDVKMKEKGDIPEGYSVSREKKERFSLILESASTNQTSMYLCASSLGLAAYNEQFFGPGTRLTVL.

CDR3 DNA sequence: TGTGCCAGCAGTAACGCCCGGGACAAGCTCAATGAGCAGTTCTTC. It codes for CASSNARDKLNEQFF. The chain uses TRBV28 and TRBJ2-1; tentatively, D is TRBD1 (6 bases). Germline CDR1 and CDR2: MDHEN and SYDVKM. Between the trimmed V and J ends, which lost 5 bases and 6 bases, there was a span of 17 bases. The CDR3 is made up of 15 amino acids.

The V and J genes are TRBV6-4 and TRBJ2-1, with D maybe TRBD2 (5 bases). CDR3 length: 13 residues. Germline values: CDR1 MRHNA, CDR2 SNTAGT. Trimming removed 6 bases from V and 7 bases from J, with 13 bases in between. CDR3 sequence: CASSALSGNEQFF. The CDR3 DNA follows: TGTGCCAGCAGCGCTCTGTCGGGGAATGAGCAGTTCTTC.

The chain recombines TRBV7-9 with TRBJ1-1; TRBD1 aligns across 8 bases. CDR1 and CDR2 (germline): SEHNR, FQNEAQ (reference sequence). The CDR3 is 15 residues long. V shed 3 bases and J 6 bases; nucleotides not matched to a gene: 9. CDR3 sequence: CASSLDREGSSEAFF. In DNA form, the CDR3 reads TGTGCCAGCAGCTTGGACAGGGAGGGAAGCTCTGAAGCTTTCTTT.

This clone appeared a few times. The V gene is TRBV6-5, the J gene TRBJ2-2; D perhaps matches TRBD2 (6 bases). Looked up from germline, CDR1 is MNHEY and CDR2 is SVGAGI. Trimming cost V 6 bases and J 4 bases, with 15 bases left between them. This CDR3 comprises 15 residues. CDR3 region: CASSRRTTLTGELFF. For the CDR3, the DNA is TGTGCCAGCAGCCGGCGGACTACTCTCACCGGGGAGCTGTTTTTT.

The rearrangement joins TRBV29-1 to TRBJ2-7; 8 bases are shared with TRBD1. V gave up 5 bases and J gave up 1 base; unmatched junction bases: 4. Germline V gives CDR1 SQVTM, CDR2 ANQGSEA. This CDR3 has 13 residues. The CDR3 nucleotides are TGCAGCGTTTCGGACAGGGCGTCCTACGAGCAGTACTTC. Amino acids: CSVSDRASYEQYF.

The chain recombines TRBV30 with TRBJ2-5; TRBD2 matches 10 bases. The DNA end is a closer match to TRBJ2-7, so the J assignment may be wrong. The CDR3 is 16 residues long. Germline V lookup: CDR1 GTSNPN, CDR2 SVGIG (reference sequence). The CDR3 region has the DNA TGTGCCTGGAGTGGCTCTAGCGGGAGTCCCTCCTACGAGCAGTACTTC. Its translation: CAWSGSSGSPSYEQYF.

This chain's CDR3 is CASSPGLVGGGTQYF. CDR3 nucleotide sequence: TGTGCCAGCAGCCCCGGACTAGTGGGGGGAGGGACCCAGTACTTC. This chain connects TRBV6-5 to TRBJ2-5, with 7 positions matching TRBD2. V lost 6 bases and J lost 7; bases outside the gene matches: 14. The CDR3 spans 15 residues. CDR1 and CDR2 from the germline V gene are MNHEY and SVGAGI.

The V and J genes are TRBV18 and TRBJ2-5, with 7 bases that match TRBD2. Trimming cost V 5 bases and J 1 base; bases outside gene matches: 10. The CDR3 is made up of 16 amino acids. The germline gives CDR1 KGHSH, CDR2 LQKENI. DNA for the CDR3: TGTGCCAGCTCATCTTTAGAGACTAGCAGCCAAGAGACCCAGTACTTC. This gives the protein CASSSLETSSQETQYF. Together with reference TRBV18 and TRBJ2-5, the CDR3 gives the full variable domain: NAGVMQNPRHLVRRRGQEARLRCSPMKGHSHVYWYRQLPEEGLKFMVYLQKENIIDESGMPKERFSAEFPKEGPSILRIQQVVRGDSAAYFCASSSLETSSQETQYFGPGTRLLVL.

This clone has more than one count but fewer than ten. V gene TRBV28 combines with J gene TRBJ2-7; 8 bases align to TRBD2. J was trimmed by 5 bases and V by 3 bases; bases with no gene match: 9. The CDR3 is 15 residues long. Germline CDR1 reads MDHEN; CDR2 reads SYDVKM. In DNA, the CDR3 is TGTGCCAGCAGTTTTTTACGGGAGGGAACAAACGAGCAGTACTTC. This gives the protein CASSFLREGTNEQYF.

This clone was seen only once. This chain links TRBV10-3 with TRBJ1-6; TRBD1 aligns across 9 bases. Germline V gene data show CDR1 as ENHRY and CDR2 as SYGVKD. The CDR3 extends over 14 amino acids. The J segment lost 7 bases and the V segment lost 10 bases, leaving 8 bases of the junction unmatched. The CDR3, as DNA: TGTGCCACCTCGAGGGACAGGGAAAATTCACCCCTCCACTTT. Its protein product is CATSRDRENSPLHF.

For the CDR3, the DNA is TGTGCCAGTAGTATGGCGTGGACAGGGGCCCTCTCCTACAATGAGCAGTTCTTC. Translated, it gives CASSMAWTGALSYNEQFF. The chain uses TRBV19 and TRBJ2-1; TRBD1 matches at 9 bases. Germline V gene lookup returns CDR1 LNHDA and CDR2 SQIVND (reference sequence). This CDR3 is built from 18 residues. Trimming removed 3 bases from V and 0 bases from J; junction bases left unmatched: 9.

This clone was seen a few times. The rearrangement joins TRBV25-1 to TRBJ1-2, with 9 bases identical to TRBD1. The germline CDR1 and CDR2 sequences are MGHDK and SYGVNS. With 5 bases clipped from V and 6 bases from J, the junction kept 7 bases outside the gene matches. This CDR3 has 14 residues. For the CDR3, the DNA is TGTGCCAGCAGTCCGGACAGGGGAGTCGATGGCTACACCTTC. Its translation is CASSPDRGVDGYTF.